This TCR beta chain was retrieved from a study of beta chain features in type 1 diabetes. Study information: Age, gender and cell yields were alike across patients and healthy donors. Broader study findings: Type 1 diabetes patients had fewer VDJ junction insertions and more deletions. Possibly, sequencing cDNA over-represented cells that had high TCR expression levels. Researchers report that Type 1 diabetes patients had moderately but significantly shorter TCRB CDR3s across all four CD4+ subsets.

A remark on this clone: Its antigen is not known.

CD45RO/CCR7/CD25/CD127/CD95/CD27 sorting isolated CD4+ naive, central memory, regulatory and stem cell-like memory cells. The V gene lost 1 base and the J gene lost 3 bases, with 15 bases spanning the gap. Germline V gives CDR1 KGHSH, CDR2 LQKENI. This CDR3 region has 16 residues. Sequencing targeted expressed TCRB transcripts, as all isolated RNA had been reverse transcribed. Clones were read by immunoSEQ multiplex PCR, and TCRdb kept only the in-frame ones, dropping some. Of tens of thousands of clones detected, approximately 70% appear once; the ten largest clones hold 1.5% to 2%. The receptor comes from a man aged 25 to 40 with type 1 diabetes. Some clones in this sample may be carry-over from other donors' samples. The specimen was Tregs from blood. This chain uses TRBV18 with TRBJ1-2; no clear D gene. Here the CDR3 DNA reads TGTGCCAGCTCACCACGATCCTTCGGGCGGGACTATGGCTACACCTTC. Amino acid sequence: CASSPRSFGRDYGYTF.